This is a list of T cell receptor beta chains from one sample in a study of T cells in tumors after PD-1 blockade. TCRdb's table, derived via immunoSEQ multiplex PCR, lists solely in-frame clones and lacks some. The table has about 10,000 clones, 65% to 80% seen once. Sequences were derived from tumor tissue, sampled after anti-PD-1 treatment. The receptors shown here come from a human donor with basal cell carcinoma. CDR3s include the opening cysteine and the closing phenylalanine or tryptophan. The D gene is left open where the match is weak. Clone size is stated in some rows and not others, as once, few, many or a class when expanded.

j_gene,abundance,d_gene,len,v_gene,CDR3aa,CDR3nt
TRBJ1-2,-,-,13,TRBV5-4,CASSLGQIYGYTF,TGTGCCAGCAGCTTGGGACAGATTTATGGCTACACCTTC
TRBJ2-7,few,-,11,TRBV5-6,CASSLGGRQYF,TGTGCCAGCAGCTTGGGGGGAAGGCAGTACTTC
TRBJ2-1,once,TRBD2,14,TRBV19,CASSIILAGDEQFF,TGTGCCAGTAGTATTATCCTAGCGGGAGATGAGCAGTTCTTC
TRBJ1-3,-,-,15,TRBV25-1,CASSDPGTIGNTIYF,TGTGCCAGCAGTGACCCGGGCACGATTGGAAACACCATATATTTT
TRBJ2-7,-,-,16,TRBV13,CASSLVVSATMEEQYF,TGTGCCAGCAGCTTAGTTGTTAGCGCGACGATGGAAGAGCAGTACTTC
TRBJ1-3,-,-,15,TRBV3-1/TRBV3-2,CASSQGRTTGNTIYF,TGTGCCAGCAGCCAGGGCCGGACTACTGGAAACACCATATATTTT
TRBJ1-1,-,-,11,TRBV24-1,CATSDLTGAFF,TGTGCCACCAGTGATTTAACCGGAGCTTTCTTT
TRBJ1-2,medium-sized,-,14,TRBV7-9,CASSLTFPLYGYTF,TGTGCCAGCAGCTTAACCTTCCCCCTCTATGGCTACACCTTC
TRBJ1-5,few,TRBD1,15,TRBV2,CASRTGQGGNQPQHF,TGTGCCAGCAGAACGGGACAGGGAGGAAATCAGCCCCAGCATTTT
TRBJ2-2,-,TRBD2,15,TRBV6-2/TRBV6-3,CASSRTSGRVGELFF,TGTGCCAGCAGTAGGACTAGCGGGAGAGTCGGGGAGCTGTTTTTT
TRBJ2-3,-,TRBD1,13,TRBV11-3,CASRLDRAVTQYF,TGTGCCAGCAGACTCGACAGGGCGGTTACGCAGTATTTT
TRBJ1-2,-,-,15,TRBV6-5,CASRKPGTYNYGYTF,TGTGCCAGCAGGAAACCCGGGACATATAACTATGGCTACACCTTC
TRBJ2-1,-,TRBD2,17,TRBV19,CASSNTLTSGEANEQFF,TGTGCCAGTAGTAATACCCTGACTAGCGGAGAAGCAAATGAGCAGTTCTTC
TRBJ2-5,-,TRBD1,15,TRBV19,CASSSLGTGEETQYF,TGTGCCAGTAGTTCCCTAGGGACAGGGGAAGAGACCCAGTACTTC
TRBJ1-2,-,-,11,TRBV6-2/TRBV6-3,CASSYEYGYTF,TGTGCCAGCAGTTACGAGTATGGCTACACCTTC
TRBJ2-3,-,TRBD1,14,TRBV20-1,CSASGAGGLDTQYF,TGCAGTGCTAGTGGGGCAGGGGGCTTAGATACGCAGTATTTT
TRBJ2-1,-,-,15,TRBV9,CASSVKEGSYNEQFF,TGTGCCAGCAGCGTCAAAGAGGGGTCCTACAATGAGCAGTTCTTC
TRBJ2-1,-,TRBD1,15,TRBV19,CASRHGQGPYNEQFF,TGTGCCAGTAGGCATGGACAGGGACCCTACAATGAGCAGTTCTTC
TRBJ1-2,-,-,14,TRBV6-4,CASRGPGSGGGYTF,TGTGCCAGTAGAGGGCCAGGGTCCGGCGGAGGCTACACCTTC
TRBJ2-6,medium-sized,TRBD1,16,TRBV2,CASSQTGGAGANVLTF,TGTGCCAGCAGCCAAACAGGGGGCGCTGGGGCCAACGTCCTGACTTTC
TRBJ2-7,-,-,12,TRBV10-3,CAISASSYEQYF,TGTGCCATCAGTGCGAGCTCCTACGAGCAGTACTTC
TRBJ1-1,few,-,16,TRBV6-5,CASSYSVTGMNTEAFF,TGTGCCAGCAGTTACTCGGTCACAGGAATGAACACTGAAGCTTTCTTT
TRBJ2-1,-,-,11,TRBV5-6,CASSQGLQQFF,TGTGCCAGCAGCCAAGGCTTACAGCAGTTCTTC
TRBJ2-5,-,TRBD1,14,TRBV27,CASSLYQGVETQYF,TGTGCCAGCAGTTTATATCAGGGGGTGGAGACCCAGTACTTC
TRBJ1-4,few,TRBD1,14,TRBV28,CATGQGATNEKLFF,TGTGCCACCGGACAGGGAGCAACTAATGAAAAACTGTTTTTT
TRBJ2-7,-,-,12,TRBV6-5,CASSSGTYEQYF,TGTGCCAGCAGTTCCGGGACGTACGAGCAGTACTTC
TRBJ1-5,-,-,12,TRBV2,CASRAANQPQHF,TGTGCCAGCAGGGCAGCAAATCAGCCCCAGCATTTT
TRBJ2-3,-,-,15,TRBV5-5,CASRRTGSSTDTQYF,TGTGCCAGCCGTCGCACAGGGTCAAGCACAGATACGCAGTATTTT
TRBJ1-5,-,-,14,TRBV6-5,CASTPNLLGQPQHF,TGTGCCAGCACCCCGAATCTACTTGGTCAGCCCCAGCATTTT
TRBJ2-1,-,TRBD2,16,TRBV9,CASSFTTSGLYNEQFF,TGTGCCAGCAGCTTCACGACTAGCGGGCTTTACAATGAGCAGTTCTTC
TRBJ2-1,-,TRBD1,13,TRBV6-4,CASSGDRGHEQFF,TGTGCCAGCAGCGGGGACAGGGGCCATGAGCAGTTCTTC
TRBJ1-5,once,-,13,TRBV30,CAWSVRGGQPQHF,TGTGCCTGGAGTGTGAGGGGGGGACAGCCCCAGCATTTT
TRBJ2-1,-,TRBD1,15,TRBV19,CASSIRDREYNEQFF,TGTGCCAGTAGTATACGGGACAGGGAGTACAATGAGCAGTTCTTC
TRBJ2-7,-,TRBD2,15,TRBV28,CASSFAGANSYEQYF,TGTGCCAGCAGTTTTGCGGGAGCGAACTCCTACGAGCAGTACTTC
TRBJ2-7,-,TRBD2,15,TRBV6-5,CASSQTGTINYEQYF,TGTGCCAGCAGTCAAACCGGGACTATTAACTACGAGCAGTACTTC
TRBJ1-2,once,-,14,TRBV20-1,CSASRGGEGYGYTF,TGCAGTGCTAGTAGAGGGGGAGAAGGGTATGGCTACACCTTC
TRBJ2-3,few,-,15,TRBV5-1,CASSFGYGATDTQYF,TGCGCCAGCAGCTTTGGGTACGGGGCCACAGATACGCAGTATTTT
TRBJ2-2,-,-,15,TRBV28,CASSDPITITGELFF,TGTGCCAGCAGTGATCCCATTACCATCACCGGGGAGCTGTTTTTT
TRBJ2-7,-,-,13,TRBV12-3/TRBV12-4,CASDAGSGLEQYF,TGTGCCAGCGACGCGGGATCGGGACTCGAGCAGTACTTC
TRBJ2-3,-,TRBD1,18,TRBV7-3,CASSLLVFGTGGMNTQYF,TGTGCCAGCAGCTTACTAGTTTTCGGGACAGGGGGCATGAATACGCAGTATTTT
TRBJ1-2,few,-,17,TRBV6-1,CASSEVTGPVSPYGYTF,TGTGCCAGCAGTGAGGTAACGGGGCCAGTTTCCCCCTATGGCTACACCTTC
TRBJ1-5,-,-,15,TRBV19,CASSMKGYSNQPQHF,TGTGCCAGTAGTATGAAGGGGTATAGCAATCAGCCCCAGCATTTT
TRBJ2-7,-,-,13,TRBV6-5,CASSQQASYEQYF,TGTGCCAGCAGTCAACAGGCCTCGTACGAGCAGTACTTC
TRBJ1-1,-,-,11,TRBV28,CASSLRREAFF,TGTGCCAGCAGTTTGCGGAGGGAAGCTTTCTTT
TRBJ1-2,-,-,12,TRBV19,CASISRDCGYTF,TGTGCCAGTATTTCCAGGGACTGTGGCTACACCTTC
TRBJ2-5,-,-,13,TRBV19,CASSIRQAETQYF,TGTGCCAGTAGTATAAGGCAGGCGGAGACCCAGTACTTC
TRBJ1-3,-,TRBD1,16,TRBV5-5,CASSSRTGSSGNTIYF,TGTGCCAGCAGCTCCCGGACAGGGAGCTCTGGAAACACCATATATTTT
TRBJ1-3,once,TRBD1,14,TRBV19,CASSSTGTGNTIYF,TGTGCCAGTAGTTCGACAGGGACTGGAAACACCATATATTTT
TRBJ2-6,once,-,17,TRBV5-1,CASSLVGGASGANVLTF,TGCGCCAGCAGCTTGGTCGGGGGCGCGTCTGGGGCCAACGTCCTGACTTTC
TRBJ1-2,few,TRBD1,15,TRBV28,CASSRATGFGGGYTF,TGTGCCAGCAGCAGGGCGACAGGGTTTGGGGGGGGCTACACCTTC
TRBJ2-3,-,TRBD2,15,TRBV7-3,CASRLAGVPTDTQYF,TGTGCCAGTCGACTAGCGGGGGTCCCCACAGATACGCAGTATTTT
TRBJ2-4,-,-,17,TRBV23-1,CASRPQATLRGKNIQYF,TGCGCCAGCCGCCCCCAAGCTACTTTGAGAGGCAAAAACATTCAGTACTTC
TRBJ1-6,medium-sized,-,16,TRBV6-5,CASSSTTGTGNSPLHF,TGTGCCAGCAGTTCAACTACGGGGACGGGGAATTCACCCCTCCACTTT
TRBJ2-1,-,-,11,TRBV7-9,CASTGGHEQFF,TGTGCCAGCACTGGGGGGCATGAGCAGTTCTTC